Presented here are 13 T cell receptor beta chains from one specimen sequenced in a study of cytomegalovirus exposure and HLA in healthy donors. PCR employed 60 Vbeta and 13 Jbeta primers. Some clones are missing from TCRdb's copy, which holds only in-frame ones; the method was immunoSEQ multiplex PCR. The profile shows roughly 180,000 clones, roughly four fifths of them singletons. The sample taken for sequencing was PBMCs. These receptors were collected from a female donor in good health and CMV-seronegative.

The chain couples TRBV6-4 to TRBJ2-6, with 7 bases identical to TRBD1. The CDR3 extends over 16 amino acids. Germline loops: CDR1 MRHNA, CDR2 SNTAGT. V trimming: 3 bases; J trimming: 4 bases; junction bases outside the gene matches: 6. The CDR3 coding sequence is TGTGCCAGCAGTGAGCACAGGGGCGCGGGGGCCAACGTCCTGACTTTC. Amino acid sequence: CASSEHRGAGANVLTF.

Here the CDR3 DNA reads TGTGCCAGCAGTGGACAGGGGGCCGAAAAACTGTTTTTT. The encoded protein is CASSGQGAEKLFF. The chain is built from TRBV6-1 and TRBJ1-4, with 10 bases identical to TRBD1. Per germline, CDR1 MNHNS and CDR2 SASEGT. CDR3 length: 13 amino acids. V was pared by 4 bases and J by 8 bases, with 1 base of the junction left unmatched.

With regard to this clone: Other nucleotide sequences in the sample specify the same CDR3. The rearrangement joins TRBV5-1 to TRBJ2-5; TRBD1 agrees at 11 bases. V dropped 4 bases and J dropped 2; count of bases not matched to a gene: 7. The CDR3 is made up of 16 amino acids. Germline V gene sequence: CDR1 SGHRS, CDR2 YFSETQ. CDR3 nucleotides: TGCGCCAGCAGCGGGGGGACAGGGGGGCCTCAAGAGACCCAGTACTTC. It codes for CASSGGTGGPQETQYF. Filled out from reference TRBV5-1 and TRBJ2-5, the complete variable domain reads KAGVTQTPRYLIKTRGQQVTLSCSPISGHRSVSWYQQTPGQGLQFLFEYFSETQRNKGNFPGRFSGRQFSNSRSEMNVSTLELGDSALYLCASSGGTGGPQETQYFGPGTRLLVL.

The chain has TRBV18 and TRBJ1-2, with D possibly TRBD1 on 6 matching bases. The length of the CDR3 is 14 residues. The V end lost 4 bases, the J end lost 2 bases, and 11 bases lay between the germline ends. In germline, CDR1 is KGHSH, CDR2 LQKENI. The DNA for the CDR3 is TGTGCCAGCTCACATGGACAGAAGAACTATGGCTACACCTTC. Amino acid sequence: CASSHGQKNYGYTF. Full variable domain (rest looked up from reference TRBV18 and TRBJ1-2): NAGVMQNPRHLVRRRGQEARLRCSPMKGHSHVYWYRQLPEEGLKFMVYLQKENIIDESGMPKERFSAEFPKEGPSILRIQQVVRGDSAAYFCASSHGQKNYGYTFGSGTRLTVV.

This clone was detected a few times. The chain carries TRBV9 and TRBJ1-6; a possible D gene is TRBD1 (6 bases). The CDR3 length is 15 residues. Germline assignment: CDR1 SGDLS and CDR2 YYNGEE. V was cut by 0 bases and J by 6 bases, with 10 bases left in between. In DNA form, the CDR3 reads TGTGCCAGCAGCGTAGAGACAGGAGTTAATTCACCCCTCCACTTT. Amino acid sequence: CASSVETGVNSPLHF.

The V and J genes are TRBV11-2 and TRBJ2-3; D possibly corresponds to TRBD1 (5 bases). Trimming removed 8 bases from V and 2 bases from J, with 26 bases in between. The CDR3 runs 18 residues. Germline CDR1 reads SGHAT; CDR2 reads FQNNGV. This CDR3 is CASRLRILGQNATDTQYF. The CDR3 DNA reads TGTGCCAGCCGGCTTAGGATCCTGGGGCAGAACGCCACAGATACGCAGTATTTT.

The chain joins TRBV28 to TRBJ2-2, with 8 bases aligning to TRBD2. V was pared by 8 bases and J by 7 bases, with 3 bases of the junction left unmatched. Looked up from germline, CDR1 is MDHEN and CDR2 is SYDVKM. This CDR3 is 12 amino acids long. This CDR3 is CASRREGGELFF. CDR3 DNA sequence: TGTGCCAGCCGACGGGAGGGCGGGGAGCTGTTTTTT.

The chain joins TRBV5-4 to TRBJ2-5; D is uncertain. Trimming took off 4 bases at V and 0 bases at J, with 4 bases between the two ends. Germline values: CDR1 SGHNT, CDR2 YYREEE (reference sequence). The CDR3 loop spans 12 amino acids. In nucleotides, the CDR3 is TGTGCCAGCAGCCGGTACCAAGAGACCCAGTACTTC. It encodes CASSRYQETQYF. Full variable domain (rest looked up from reference TRBV5-4 and TRBJ2-5): ETGVTQSPTHLIKTRGQQVTLRCSSQSGHNTVSWYQQALGQGPQFIFQYYREEENGRGNFPPRFSGLQFPNYSSELNVNALELDDSALYLCASSRYQETQYFGPGTRLLVL.

This clone was counted only a few times. V is TRBV30 and J is TRBJ1-6; D unclear. CDR1 is GTSNPN, CDR2 SVGIG, per germline (reference sequence). Trimming left V 1 base short and J 7 bases short, with 5 bases between. CDR3 length equals 12 residues. The chain's CDR3 is CAWSGGNSPLHF. The CDR3 region has the DNA TGTGCCTGGAGTGGAGGGAATTCACCCCTCCACTTT.

This clone appeared a single time. The chain has TRBV30 and TRBJ1-3; 8 bases fit TRBD1. The CDR3 loop spans 13 amino acids. Germline-derived CDR1 and CDR2 are GTSNPN and SVGIG (reference sequence). Trimming cost V 3 bases and J 8 bases; bases outside gene matches: 6. The CDR3 bases are TGTGCCTGGAGGACAGGGGTAGGAGACACCATATATTTT. It is translated as CAWRTGVGDTIYF.

Here the CDR3 DNA reads TGTGCCACCAGCAGAGCCTTTGTAGCGGGGGGCGAGACCCAGTACTTC. Protein sequence: CATSRAFVAGGETQYF. The V gene is TRBV15, the J gene TRBJ2-5; TRBD2 matches 10 bases. Looked up from germline, CDR1 is LNHNV and CDR2 is YYDKDF (reference sequence). This CDR3 is 16 amino acids long. V gave up 1 base and J gave up 5 bases; unmatched junction bases: 7.

This clone appeared a single time. The chain is built from TRBV18 and TRBJ1-6, with TRBD1 matching over 7 bases. This CDR3 comprises 16 residues. With V trimmed by 6 bases and J by 4 bases, 9 bases remained unmatched. CDR1 KGHSH and CDR2 LQKENI come from the germline V gene. The CDR3 reads CASSPNDRVYNSPLHF. The CDR3 nucleotides are TGTGCCAGCTCGCCTAATGACAGGGTTTATAATTCACCCCTCCACTTT.

In this sample, this clone turned up once. The rearrangement joins TRBV6-5 to TRBJ1-2; D is perhaps TRBD1 (5 bases). Germline V CDR1 and CDR2: MNHEY, SVGAGI. The CDR3 extends over 13 amino acids. The V and J ends lost 5 bases and 1 base respectively, with 8 bases between them. CDR3 nucleotide sequence: TGTGCCAGCAGTCTCAGGGTTAACTATGGCTACACCTTC. Translating gives CASSLRVNYGYTF.